This TCR beta chain emerged from a study of shared clonotypes between healthy human individuals. Looking at the study overall: The cohort had a couple of women and a few men, ages 18 to 49. For every donor, three CD4 naive, three CD4 memory, two CD8 naive and one CD8 memory plates were used. Study findings and constraints: Researchers sampled blood only, noting tissue repertoires likely differ.

This clone was detected once. As yet, its antigen is unknown. This CDR3 is 14 amino acids long. V was clipped by 4 bases and J by 4 bases, with 14 bases between them. Per germline, CDR1 SGHRS and CDR2 YFSETQ. Deep was the level at which the assay was run. The data were produced by immunoSEQ multiplex PCR, yet TCRdb's version contains in-frame clones alone and is incomplete. The table has over a million clones, around 78% seen once. The source is a man between 18 and 29 years old in good health. Some clones in this sample may be carry-over from other donors' samples. The material sequenced was memory CD4+ T cells from PBMCs. Subset of the sample: CD45RA-negative fraction. This rearrangement joins TRBV5-1 to TRBJ1-1; tentative D call: TRBD1 (5 bases). The CDR3 nucleotides are TGCGCCAGCAGCCCCGGGGCCCAGGGCACTGAAGCTTTCTTT. This gives the protein CASSPGAQGTEAFF.